The subject of this entry is one TCR beta chain. Its antigen is undetermined. Here immunoSEQ multiplex PCR was the method, and the copy in TCRdb shows in-frame clones only, minus some. The sample comprises 250,000 or so clones, 70% of which are singletons, and roughly 14% rests with the top ten. The CDR3 is made up of 16 amino acids. V dropped 4 bases and J dropped 5 bases, with 20 bases sitting between them. Germline-derived CDR1 and CDR2 are LNHDA and SQIVND (reference sequence). This sample is part of a study of cytotoxic CD8 clonotypes in ibrutinib-treated CLL. The wider study: Response specimens were obtained following a median treatment duration of around 12 months, with a range of 6 to 36. Whole-study results and caveats: Patients showed higher baseline clonality than age-matched healthy donors, and it tracked circulating CD8+ T-cell counts.

The TCR was taken from a human donor with chronic lymphocytic leukemia. Specimen: PBMCs, collected after 24 months of ibrutinib treatment. The V gene is TRBV19, the J gene TRBJ2-5; tentative D call: TRBD1 (7 bases). Here the CDR3 DNA reads TGTGCCAGTAGTACCCCAGGGGGAGGCCTCCGGGAGACCCAGTACTTC. Protein product: CASSTPGGGLRETQYF.